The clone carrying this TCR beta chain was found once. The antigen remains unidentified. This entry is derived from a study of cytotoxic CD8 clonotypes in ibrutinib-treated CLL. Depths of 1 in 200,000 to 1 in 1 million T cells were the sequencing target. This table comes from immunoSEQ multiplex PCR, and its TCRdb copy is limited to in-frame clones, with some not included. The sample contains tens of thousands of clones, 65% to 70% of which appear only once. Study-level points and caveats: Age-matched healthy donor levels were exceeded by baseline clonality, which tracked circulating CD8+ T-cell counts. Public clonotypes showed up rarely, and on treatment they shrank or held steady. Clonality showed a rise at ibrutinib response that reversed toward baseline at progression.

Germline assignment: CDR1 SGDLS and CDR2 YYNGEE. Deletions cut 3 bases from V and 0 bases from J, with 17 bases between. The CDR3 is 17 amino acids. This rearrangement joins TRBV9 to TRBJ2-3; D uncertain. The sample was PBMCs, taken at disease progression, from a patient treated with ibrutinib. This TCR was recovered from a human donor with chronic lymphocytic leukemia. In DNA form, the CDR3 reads TGTGCCAGCAGCGCCCAGCCACAGACCTCTAGCACAGATACGCAGTATTTT. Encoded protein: CASSAQPQTSSTDTQYF.